This T cell receptor (beta chain) was recorded in a study of blood T cell repertoires in COVID-19. Looking at the study overall: Samples came from the United States, Italy and Spain, spanning acute and convalescent COVID-19. Sources were T cells, B-cell-depleted T cells, or PBMCs; the material itself was cDNA or gDNA.

Assay used: immunoSEQ multiplex PCR; TCRdb lists only in-frame clones, some missing. Of just over 90,000 clones listed, about 90% are singletons. The CDR3 has 17 amino acids. The germline CDR1 and CDR2 sequences are SGHNT and YYREEE (reference sequence). The ends were cut back, 4 bases at V and 2 bases at J, with 21 bases in the middle. Sequenced input: peripheral blood. This clonotype was sampled from a human donor with active COVID-19. The donor label of this sample is uncertain. The chain employs TRBV5-4 and TRBJ1-2, with a tentative D call TRBD1 (6 bases). DNA for the CDR3: TGTGCCAGCAGCAACGCTGGGGGGGGCATGACCAACTATGGCTACACCTTC. Translation: CASSNAGGGMTNYGYTF. The full variable domain, its missing parts supplied by reference TRBV5-4 and TRBJ1-2, is ETGVTQSPTHLIKTRGQQVTLRCSSQSGHNTVSWYQQALGQGPQFIFQYYREEENGRGNFPPRFSGLQFPNYSSELNVNALELDDSALYLCASSNAGGGMTNYGYTFGSGTRLTVV.